This T cell receptor beta chain was profiled in a study of control samples from healthy donors and cancer patients. From germline, CDR1 is SGHKS and CDR2 YYEKEE (reference sequence). The V end was cut by 3 bases, the J end by 8 bases, with 14 bases between. This CDR3 is built from 14 residues. The data were produced by immunoSEQ multiplex PCR, yet TCRdb's version contains in-frame clones alone and is incomplete. In the table there are about 85,000 clones, 75% to 95% of which are singletons. The sequenced sample was blood. The chain carries TRBV5-5 and TRBJ1-4; the D gene is possibly TRBD1 (6 bases). The receptor's source is a woman in her late teens or twenties in good health. Written as DNA, the CDR3 is TGTGCCAGCAGCTGGAGGACAGAGCACGAAAAACTGTTTTTT. Its protein is CASSWRTEHEKLFF. Full variable domain (rest looked up from reference TRBV5-5 and TRBJ1-4): DAGVTQSPTHLIKTRGQQVTLRCSPISGHKSVSWYQQVLGQGPQFIFQYYEKEERGRGNFPDRFSARQFPNYSSELNVNALLLGDSALYLCASSWRTEHEKLFFGSGTQLSVL.